Following are 9 T cell receptor beta chains from one sample sequenced in a study of shared clonotypes between healthy human individuals. TCRdb's copy holds only in-frame clones and misses some; the assay was immunoSEQ multiplex PCR. This sample has approximately 2.1 million clones, with 85% to 95% found just once. Sequenced material: naive CD4+ T cells from PBMCs. Subset denoted: CD45RA+ positively selected. These receptor sequences come from a man aged 18 to 29 in good health. Some clones in this sample may be carry-over from other donors' samples.

The V and J genes are TRBV19 and TRBJ1-3; 8 bases agree with TRBD1. Trimming removed 5 bases from V and 3 bases from J; junction bases left unmatched: 6. This CDR3 has 15 amino acids. CDR1 is LNHDA, CDR2 SQIVND, per germline (reference sequence). In nucleotides, the CDR3 is TGTGCCAGTAGTGTCGGGACAGGCAATGGAAACACCATATATTTT. Protein sequence: CASSVGTGNGNTIYF.

This rearrangement joins TRBV6-6 to TRBJ2-7; D possibly corresponds to TRBD2 (6 bases). Trimming removed 5 bases from V and 4 bases from J, with 18 bases in between. The germline V gene encodes CDR1 MNHNY and CDR2 SVGAGI (reference sequence). This CDR3 has 15 residues. CDR3 loop: CASSRGTQGLYEQYF. The DNA of the CDR3 is TGTGCCAGCAGTCGGGGGACCCAAGGGTTATACGAGCAGTACTTC.

The chain links TRBV11-3 to TRBJ2-5; 8 bases are a match to TRBD1. CDR3 length: 17 residues. The germline CDR1 and CDR2 sequences are SGHNT and YENEEA. With V trimmed by 4 bases and J by 4 bases, 14 bases remained unmatched. CDR3 in DNA: TGTGCCAGCAGCTCAGGCCGGACAGGGAGTGTAGGAGAGACCCAGTACTTC. Residues: CASSSGRTGSVGETQYF.

This clone was counted a few times. The J gene is TRBJ1-5, the V gene TRBV7-9, with D tentatively TRBD1 (6 bases). The CDR3 consists of 17 residues. The germline V gene has CDR1 SEHNR and CDR2 FQNEAQ (reference sequence). Trimming pared 5 bases from V and 9 bases from J, leaving 26 bases between. In DNA, the CDR3 is TGTGCCAGCAGCCCTTACCCACAGGGCCAATCAAACGGGCCCCAGCATTTT. The encoded protein is CASSPYPQGQSNGPQHF.

The V and J genes are TRBV6-6 and TRBJ2-1; D not resolved. CDR3 length equals 9 residues. With 8 bases removed from V and 7 bases from J, the gap between germline ends came to 3 bases. CDR1 MNHNY and CDR2 SVGAGI come from the germline V gene (reference sequence). The CDR3 reads CASSNEQFF. In DNA, the CDR3 is TGTGCCAGCTCTAATGAGCAGTTCTTC.

The V and J genes are TRBV5-1 and TRBJ1-4; TRBD1 is a possible D gene (5 bases). Trimming took off 0 bases at V and 4 bases at J, with 16 bases between the two ends. Germline V gene data show CDR1 as SGHRS and CDR2 as YFSETQ. The CDR3 runs 17 residues. The CDR3 reads CASSLVPMTANNEKLFF. The CDR3 region has the DNA TGCGCCAGCAGCTTGGTCCCTATGACAGCTAATAATGAAAAACTGTTTTTT.

The chain has TRBV5-1 and TRBJ2-1; 8 nucleotides match TRBD1. This CDR3 region has 16 residues. The V gene end was trimmed by 5 bases and the J gene end by 10 bases; junction bases not matched to a gene: 17. The V gene's germline CDR1 is SGHRS and CDR2 YFSETQ. CDR3 protein: CASRPLQGVSTMEQFF. As DNA, the CDR3 is TGCGCCAGCAGACCTCTACAGGGGGTCAGTACAATGGAGCAGTTCTTC.

In this sample, this clone turned up once. The rearrangement uses TRBV28 and TRBJ1-2; 7 bases line up with TRBD1. V lost 4 bases and J lost 8; bases outside the gene matches: 7. Germline lookup yields CDR1 MDHEN and CDR2 SYDVKM. The CDR3 sequence is 13 residues long. The CDR3, as DNA: TGTGCCAGCAGTTACGGACAGGAGAGGGGCTACACCTTC. Amino acids: CASSYGQERGYTF.

The chain has TRBV7-9 and TRBJ1-6, with D unresolved. The germline V and J ends were trimmed by 5 bases and 7 bases, with 9 bases remaining between them. CDR1 is SEHNR, CDR2 FQNEAQ, per germline (reference sequence). The CDR3 spans 13 residues. The CDR3 sequence: CASSQAQNSPLHF. DNA for the CDR3: TGTGCCAGCAGCCAAGCCCAAAATTCACCCCTCCACTTT.